This entry describes one TCR beta chain. What it recognizes is unknown. At one end the junction does not follow the germline gene, possibly because of a read error. This entry belongs to a study of metastatic and nonmetastatic thyroid tumors. For the study at large: Both malignant and benign thyroid patients supplied peripheral blood and tumor or nodule tissue samples, across which the repertoires of these patients were then compared.

Original analysis: A papillary thyroid cancer distant-metastasis classifier was built from CDR3 differences across clinicopathological groups. Via MiXCR, TCRdb re-called the PCR reads. These V and J calls derive from TCRdb rather than the authors' analysis. The data contain over 30,000 clones, over 25% of them singletons. The CDR3 length is 15 residues. Germline CDR1 and CDR2: MNHNS and SASEGT. Thyroid surgery was performed in patients who had received no treatment beforehand. Regarding the study as a whole: TCR beta diversity was reportedly significantly higher in malignant thyroid tumors than benign nodules, in blood and tumor.

Input material: blood. This TCR derives from a female donor with papillary thyroid cancer or a benign thyroid nodule (not recorded which). Some clones in this sample may be carry-over from other donors' samples. J is TRBJ2-3 and V is TRBV6-1; D is perhaps TRBD1 or TRBD2 (6 bases each). The CDR3 region is CASSASVGATYTQYF. CDR3 bases: TGTGCCAGCAGTGCTAGCGTGGGGGCCACATATACGCAGTATTTT.